The 11 T cell receptor beta chains given below trace back to one sample, sequenced in a study of cytomegalovirus exposure and HLA in healthy donors. Primers for the PCR totalled 60 Vbeta and 13 Jbeta. TCRdb's copy holds only in-frame clones and misses some; the assay was immunoSEQ multiplex PCR. The sample includes approximately 110,000 clones, approximately 76% seen only once; the top ten take under 9.5%. The specimen was PBMCs. Receptors were obtained from a middle-aged man in good health and CMV-seronegative.

The J gene is TRBJ2-2, the V gene TRBV10-3; tentatively, D is TRBD2 (6 bases). CDR3 length equals 15 residues. Trimming took 6 bases from V and 0 from J, leaving 11 bases between them. From germline, CDR1 is ENHRY and CDR2 SYGVKD. The CDR3 nucleotides are TGTGCCATCAGCACGGGACTCGCGAACACCGGGGAGCTGTTTTTT. Protein sequence: CAISTGLANTGELFF.

This chain connects TRBV4-3 to TRBJ1-4; no clear D gene. The V gene's germline CDR1 is LGHNA and CDR2 YSLEER. Trimming removed 1 base at V and 6 bases at J, with 3 bases between. This CDR3 has 12 amino acids. CDR3 loop: CASSQVDEKLFF. CDR3 sequence (DNA): TGCGCCAGCAGCCAAGTCGATGAAAAACTGTTTTTT.

This chain uses TRBV2 with TRBJ2-1; 7 positions match TRBD1. The CDR3 has 14 residues. The junction had 9 bases not matched to a gene; V was cut back by 5 bases and J by 8 bases. CDR1 is SNHLY and CDR2 is FYNNEI in the germline V gene. The CDR3 nucleotides read TGTGCCAGCAGTACCCTTGAACAGGGGTATGAGCAGTTCTTC. This gives the protein CASSTLEQGYEQFF.

The rearrangement uses TRBV6-5 and TRBJ2-3; no clear D gene. This CDR3 is built from 12 residues. V lost 8 bases and J lost 0, with 6 bases in between. Germline V gene sequence: CDR1 MNHEY, CDR2 SVGAGI. In nucleotides, the CDR3 is TGTGCCAGCGGAGAGAGCACAGATACGCAGTATTTT. Amino acids: CASGESTDTQYF.

This clone was detected only once. J is TRBJ2-1 and V is TRBV29-1, with TRBD2 matching over 8 bases. CDR1 and CDR2 from the germline V gene are SQVTM and ANQGSEA. V was clipped by 5 bases and J by 3 bases; unmatched bases: 6. The CDR3 spans 14 residues. CDR3 residues: CSVRLAGLYNEQFF. The CDR3 DNA reads TGCAGCGTTAGGCTAGCGGGCCTCTACAATGAGCAGTTCTTC.

This clone was picked up a small number of times. The rearrangement joins TRBV7-6 to TRBJ1-1, with D maybe TRBD1 (6 bases). Trimming cost V 0 bases and J 4 bases, with 12 bases left between them. This CDR3 is 15 amino acids long. CDR1 and CDR2 (germline): SGHVS, FNYEAQ. CDR3 protein: CASSLARGPGTEAFF. CDR3 in DNA: TGTGCCAGCAGCTTAGCCAGGGGACCGGGCACTGAAGCTTTCTTT.

The V gene is TRBV11-1, the J gene TRBJ2-2; TRBD1 might be the D (6 bases). The CDR3 runs 15 residues. The V gene's germline CDR1 is SGHAT and CDR2 FQDESV (reference sequence). Trimming took off 6 bases at V and 3 bases at J, with 14 bases between the two ends. CDR3 amino acids: CASRPITGHTGELFF. The CDR3 nucleotides read TGTGCCAGCAGACCAATAACAGGGCACACCGGGGAGCTGTTTTTT.

This chain uses TRBV4-1 with TRBJ2-5, with D uncertain. The CDR3 is 14 amino acids. Per the germline V gene, CDR1 is MGHRA and CDR2 is YSYEKL. V lost 0 bases and J 1 base, leaving 6 bases between the germline ends. The CDR3 here is CASSQDPGQETQYF. Here the CDR3 DNA reads TGCGCCAGCAGCCAAGATCCCGGCCAAGAGACCCAGTACTTC.

In its sample, this clone was seen a few times. The chain recombines TRBV4-3 with TRBJ2-5; 7 positions agree with TRBD2. With V trimmed by 5 bases and J by 1 base, 4 bases remained unmatched. This CDR3 is 14 amino acids long. Germline V gives CDR1 LGHNA, CDR2 YSLEER. The CDR3: CASSSGGSQETQYF. CDR3 coding DNA: TGCGCCAGCAGCTCGGGGGGTTCCCAAGAGACCCAGTACTTC.

The rearrangement joins TRBV11-2 to TRBJ2-7; D perhaps matches TRBD2 (7 bases). The CDR3 is 16 residues long. V was trimmed by 5 bases and J by 0 bases, leaving 17 bases between them. Per germline, CDR1 SGHAT and CDR2 FQNNGV. As DNA, the CDR3 is TGTGCCAGCAGCGAAGGAGGGGGGGGGTCCTCCTACGAGCAGTACTTC. Protein sequence: CASSEGGGGSSYEQYF.

As DNA, the CDR3 is TGTGCCAGCAACCCGACGGGGGAGACCCAGTACTTC. Amino acids: CASNPTGETQYF. V usage is TRBV5-4 and J usage is TRBJ2-5, with TRBD2 as a possible D gene (5 bases). CDR3 length equals 12 residues. Germline V gives CDR1 SGHNT, CDR2 YYREEE (reference sequence). V was clipped by 6 bases and J by 5 bases, with 11 bases between them.